This section outlines one TCR beta chain sequence together with its context. Produced via immunoSEQ multiplex PCR; TCRdb's table is partial and in-frame only. The sample lists approximately 2.5 million clones; 93% were seen once. These data are taken from a study of shared clonotypes between healthy human individuals. With 6 bases clipped from V and 4 bases from J, the junction kept 8 bases outside the gene matches. CDR1 and CDR2 from the germline V gene are LNHDA and SQIVND (reference sequence). There are 14 residues in the CDR3. The material sequenced was naive CD4+ T cells from PBMCs. As for subset: CD45RA+ positively selected. This chain links TRBV19 with TRBJ1-2, with TRBD1 matching 7 bases. This sequence was found in a man younger than 35 in good health. Some clones in this sample may be carry-over from other donors' samples. The CDR3 here is CASRPGRGTYGYTF. CDR3 coding DNA: TGTGCCAGTAGACCCGGCAGGGGGACCTATGGCTACACCTTC.